This TCR beta chain derives from a study of response to subunit inactivated influenza vaccine. Overall study findings and caveats: The authors proposed limited new T cell recruitment per seasonal influenza vaccination.

The CDR3 has 15 amino acids. Trimming took off 1 base at V and 4 bases at J, with 11 bases between the two ends. This clonotype was recorded a few times. No antigen is known for it. TCRdb reprocessed the RT-PCR reads via MiXCR and lists one record per CDR3 protein. The sample yields around 790,000 distinct CDR3 sequences, 21% seen once. V usage is TRBV12-3 or TRBV12-4 and J usage is TRBJ2-4; TRBD2 is a possible D gene (5 bases). This receptor was taken from a man aged 45-65 years who received an inactivated influenza vaccine. The material sequenced was PBMCs from blood, taken 4 to 6 days after vaccination. The DNA for the CDR3 is TGTGCCAGCAGTTTAGGCCTAGCAGTTAAAAACATTCAGTACTTC. This translates into CASSLGLAVKNIQYF.